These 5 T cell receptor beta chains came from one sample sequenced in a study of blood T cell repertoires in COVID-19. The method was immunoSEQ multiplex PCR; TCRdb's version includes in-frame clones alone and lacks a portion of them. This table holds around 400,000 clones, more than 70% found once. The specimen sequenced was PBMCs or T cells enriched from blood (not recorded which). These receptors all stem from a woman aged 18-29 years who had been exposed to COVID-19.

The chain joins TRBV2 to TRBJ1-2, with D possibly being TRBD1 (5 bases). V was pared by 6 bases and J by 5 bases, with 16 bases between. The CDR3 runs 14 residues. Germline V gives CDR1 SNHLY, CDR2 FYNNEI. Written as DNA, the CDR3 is TGTGCCAGCAGCTGGGGGGGGACGGCTTATGGCTACACCTTC. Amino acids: CASSWGGTAYGYTF.

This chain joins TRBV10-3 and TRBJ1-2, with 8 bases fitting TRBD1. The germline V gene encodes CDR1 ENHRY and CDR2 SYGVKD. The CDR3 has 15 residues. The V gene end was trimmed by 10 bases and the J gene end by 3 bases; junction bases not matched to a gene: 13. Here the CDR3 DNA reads TGTGCCACTACGCCCGGACAGGGTGTCTACTATGGCTACACCTTC. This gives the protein CATTPGQGVYYGYTF.

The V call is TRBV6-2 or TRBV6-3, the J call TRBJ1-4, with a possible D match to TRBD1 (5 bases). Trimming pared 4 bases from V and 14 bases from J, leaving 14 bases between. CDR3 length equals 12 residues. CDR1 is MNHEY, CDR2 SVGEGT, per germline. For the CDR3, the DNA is TGTGCCAGCAGTTTTGACAGTTTCGGGCTGTTTTTT. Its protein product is CASSFDSFGLFF.

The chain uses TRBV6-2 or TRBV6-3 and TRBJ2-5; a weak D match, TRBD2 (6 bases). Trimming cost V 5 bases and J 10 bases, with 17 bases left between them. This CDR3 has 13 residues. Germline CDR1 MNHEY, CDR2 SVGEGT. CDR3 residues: CASSTSTSLSQYF. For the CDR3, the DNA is TGTGCCAGCAGTACCTCGACTAGTCTGAGCCAGTACTTC.

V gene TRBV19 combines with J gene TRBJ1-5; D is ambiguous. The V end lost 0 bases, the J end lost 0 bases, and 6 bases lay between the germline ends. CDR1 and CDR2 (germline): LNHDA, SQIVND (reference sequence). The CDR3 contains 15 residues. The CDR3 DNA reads TGTGCCAGTAGTATAGATGGCCTTAGCAATCAGCCCCAGCATTTT. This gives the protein CASSIDGLSNQPQHF.